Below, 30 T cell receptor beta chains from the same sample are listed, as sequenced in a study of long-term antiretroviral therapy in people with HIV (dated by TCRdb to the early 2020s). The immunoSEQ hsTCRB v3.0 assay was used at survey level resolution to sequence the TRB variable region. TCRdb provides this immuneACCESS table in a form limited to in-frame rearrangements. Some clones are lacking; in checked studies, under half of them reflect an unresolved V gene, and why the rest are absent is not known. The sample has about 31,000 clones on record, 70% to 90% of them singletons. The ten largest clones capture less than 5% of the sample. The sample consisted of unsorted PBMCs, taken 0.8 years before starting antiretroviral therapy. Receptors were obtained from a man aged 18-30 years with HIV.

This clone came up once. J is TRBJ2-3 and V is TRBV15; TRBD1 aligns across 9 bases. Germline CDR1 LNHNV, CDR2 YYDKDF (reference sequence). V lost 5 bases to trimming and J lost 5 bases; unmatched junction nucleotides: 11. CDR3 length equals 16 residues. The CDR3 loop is CATSSSHRGLIDTQYF. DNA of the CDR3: TGTGCCACCAGCTCAAGTCACAGGGGGCTCATAGATACGCAGTATTTT.

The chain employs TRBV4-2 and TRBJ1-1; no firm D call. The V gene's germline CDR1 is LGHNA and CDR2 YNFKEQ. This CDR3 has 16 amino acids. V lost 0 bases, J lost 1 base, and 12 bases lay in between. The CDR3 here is CASSQEPGRGNTEAFF. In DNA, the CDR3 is TGTGCCAGCAGCCAAGAGCCTGGCAGAGGGAACACTGAAGCTTTCTTT.

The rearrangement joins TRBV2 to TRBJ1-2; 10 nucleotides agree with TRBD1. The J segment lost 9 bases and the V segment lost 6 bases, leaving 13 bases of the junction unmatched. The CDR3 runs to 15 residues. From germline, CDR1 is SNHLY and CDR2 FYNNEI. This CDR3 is CASRLSSGTGDSYTF. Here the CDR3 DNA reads TGTGCCAGCAGACTATCTTCCGGGACAGGGGATAGCTACACCTTC.

CDR3 loop: CASSYSAGGEPQHF. The CDR3 bases are TGTGCCAGCAGTTACTCGGCAGGGGGGGAGCCCCAGCATTTT. This sequence joins TRBV6-5 and TRBJ1-5; 7 bases line up with TRBD1. V trimming: 0 bases; J trimming: 8 bases; junction bases outside the gene matches: 4. Germline V gene sequence: CDR1 MNHEY, CDR2 SVGAGI. The CDR3 is 14 residues long.

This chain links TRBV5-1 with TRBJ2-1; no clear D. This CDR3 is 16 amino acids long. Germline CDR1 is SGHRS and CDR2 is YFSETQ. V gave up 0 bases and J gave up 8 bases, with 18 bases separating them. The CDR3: CASSLDRLPEFDEQFF. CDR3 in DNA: TGCGCCAGCAGCTTGGATAGACTCCCGGAGTTCGATGAGCAGTTCTTC.

CDR3 sequence reads: CASSQDPRETQYF. Written as DNA, the CDR3 is TGTGCCAGCAGCCAAGATCCCAGGGAGACCCAGTACTTC. This rearrangement joins TRBV4-2 to TRBJ2-5; D call uncertain. CDR1 and CDR2 from the germline V gene are LGHNA and YNFKEQ. The ends were cut back, 0 bases at V and 5 bases at J, with 7 bases in the middle. The CDR3 length is 13 residues.

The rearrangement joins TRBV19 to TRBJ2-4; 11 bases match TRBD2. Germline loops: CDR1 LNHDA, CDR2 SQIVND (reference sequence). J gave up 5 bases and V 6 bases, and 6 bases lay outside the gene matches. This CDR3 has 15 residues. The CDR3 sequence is CASSRSGGAENIQYF. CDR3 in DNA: TGTGCCAGTAGCCGTAGCGGGGGGGCGGAAAACATTCAGTACTTC.

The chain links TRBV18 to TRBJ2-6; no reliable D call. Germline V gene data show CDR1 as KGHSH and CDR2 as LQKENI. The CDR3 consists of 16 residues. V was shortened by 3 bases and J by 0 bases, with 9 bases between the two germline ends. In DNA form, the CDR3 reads TGTGCCAGCTCACCCAAGGTGATCTCTGGGGCCAACGTCCTGACTTTC. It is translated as CASSPKVISGANVLTF. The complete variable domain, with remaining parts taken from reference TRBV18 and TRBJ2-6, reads NAGVMQNPRHLVRRRGQEARLRCSPMKGHSHVYWYRQLPEEGLKFMVYLQKENIIDESGMPKERFSAEFPKEGPSILRIQQVVRGDSAAYFCASSPKVISGANVLTFGAGSRLTVL.

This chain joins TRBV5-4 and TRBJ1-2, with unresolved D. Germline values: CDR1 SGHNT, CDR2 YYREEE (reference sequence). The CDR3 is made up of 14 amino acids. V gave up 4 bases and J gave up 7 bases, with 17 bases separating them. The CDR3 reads CASSQQNQSPGYTF. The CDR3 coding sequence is TGTGCCAGCAGCCAACAAAATCAATCACCTGGCTACACCTTC.

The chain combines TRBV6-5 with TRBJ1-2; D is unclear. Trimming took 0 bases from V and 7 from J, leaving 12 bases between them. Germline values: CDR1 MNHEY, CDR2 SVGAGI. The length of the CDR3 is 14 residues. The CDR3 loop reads CASSYSGARGGYTF. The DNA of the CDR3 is TGTGCCAGCAGTTACTCGGGCGCCCGGGGTGGCTACACCTTC.

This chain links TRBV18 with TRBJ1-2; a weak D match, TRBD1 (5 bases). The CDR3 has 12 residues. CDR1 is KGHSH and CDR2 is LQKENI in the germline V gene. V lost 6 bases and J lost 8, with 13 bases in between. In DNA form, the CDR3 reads TGTGCCAGCTCGGCGGGGGGTTCCGGCTACACCTTC. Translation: CASSAGGSGYTF.

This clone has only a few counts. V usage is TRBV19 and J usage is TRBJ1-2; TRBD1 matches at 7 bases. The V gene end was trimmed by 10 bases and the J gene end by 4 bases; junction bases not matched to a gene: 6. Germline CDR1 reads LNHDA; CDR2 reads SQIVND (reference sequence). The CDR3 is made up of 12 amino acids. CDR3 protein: CATRQGVYGYTF. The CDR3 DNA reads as TGTGCCACCAGACAGGGAGTCTATGGCTACACCTTC.

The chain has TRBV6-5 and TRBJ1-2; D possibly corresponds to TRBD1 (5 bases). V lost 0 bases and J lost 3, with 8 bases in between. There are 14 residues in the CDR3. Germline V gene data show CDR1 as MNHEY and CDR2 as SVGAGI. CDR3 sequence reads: CASSYSGVDYGYTF. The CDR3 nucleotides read TGTGCCAGCAGTTACTCGGGGGTGGACTATGGCTACACCTTC.

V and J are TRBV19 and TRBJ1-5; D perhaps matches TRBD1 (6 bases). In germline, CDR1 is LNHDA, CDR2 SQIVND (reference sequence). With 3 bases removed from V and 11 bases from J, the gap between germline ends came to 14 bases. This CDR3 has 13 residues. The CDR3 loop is CASSIFLEGAQHF. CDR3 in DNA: TGTGCCAGTAGTATTTTTCTGGAGGGGGCCCAGCATTTT.

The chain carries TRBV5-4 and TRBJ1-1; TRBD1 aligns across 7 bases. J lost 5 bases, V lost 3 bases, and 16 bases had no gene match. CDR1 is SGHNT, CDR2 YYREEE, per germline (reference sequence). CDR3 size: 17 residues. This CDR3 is CASSSQIQQGLGTEAFF. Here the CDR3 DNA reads TGTGCCAGCAGCTCACAGATTCAACAGGGGTTGGGGACTGAAGCTTTCTTT.

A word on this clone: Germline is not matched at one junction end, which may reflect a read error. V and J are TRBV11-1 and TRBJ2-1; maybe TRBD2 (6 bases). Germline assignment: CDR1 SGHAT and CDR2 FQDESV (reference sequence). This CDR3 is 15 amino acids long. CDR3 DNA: TGTGCCAGCAGTTTAGGAGCGGGCTCCTACAATGAGCAGTTCTTC. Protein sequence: CASSLGAGSYNEQFF.

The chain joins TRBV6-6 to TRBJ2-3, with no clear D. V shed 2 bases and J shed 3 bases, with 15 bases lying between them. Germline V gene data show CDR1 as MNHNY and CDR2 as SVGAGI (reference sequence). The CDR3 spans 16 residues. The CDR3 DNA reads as TGTGCCAGCAGTTACGACTCGCGGACCTCAACAGATACGCAGTATTTT. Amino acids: CASSYDSRTSTDTQYF.

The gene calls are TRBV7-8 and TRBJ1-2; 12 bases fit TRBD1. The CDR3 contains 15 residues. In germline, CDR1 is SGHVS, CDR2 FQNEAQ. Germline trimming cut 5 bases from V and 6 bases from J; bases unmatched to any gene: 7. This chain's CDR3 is CASSPSGTGGDGYTF. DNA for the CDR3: TGTGCCAGCAGCCCCTCCGGGACAGGGGGCGATGGCTACACCTTC.

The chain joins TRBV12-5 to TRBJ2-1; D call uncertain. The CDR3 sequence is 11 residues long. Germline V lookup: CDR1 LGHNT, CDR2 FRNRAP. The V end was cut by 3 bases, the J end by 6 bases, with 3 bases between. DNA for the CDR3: TGTGCTAGTGGTTTCGGCAATGAGCAGTTCTTC. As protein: CASGFGNEQFF.

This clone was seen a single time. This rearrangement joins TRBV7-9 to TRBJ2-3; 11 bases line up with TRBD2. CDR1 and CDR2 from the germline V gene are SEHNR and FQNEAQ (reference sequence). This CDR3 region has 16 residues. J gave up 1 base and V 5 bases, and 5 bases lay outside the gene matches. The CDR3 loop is CASSAGTSGGTDTQYF. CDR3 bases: TGTGCCAGCAGCGCCGGGACTAGCGGAGGCACAGATACGCAGTATTTT. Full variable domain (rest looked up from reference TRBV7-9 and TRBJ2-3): DTGVSQNPRHKITKRGQNVTFRCDPISEHNRLYWYRQTLGQGPEFLTYFQNEAQLEKSRLLSDRFSAERPKGSFSTLEIQRTEQGDSAMYLCASSAGTSGGTDTQYFGPGTRLTVL.

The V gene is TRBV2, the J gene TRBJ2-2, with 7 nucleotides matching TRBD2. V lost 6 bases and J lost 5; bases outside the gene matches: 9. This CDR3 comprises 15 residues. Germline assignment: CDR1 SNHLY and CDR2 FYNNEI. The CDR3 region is CASRSGTTTTGELFF. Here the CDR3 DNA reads TGTGCCAGCAGATCCGGGACTACTACAACCGGGGAGCTGTTTTTT.

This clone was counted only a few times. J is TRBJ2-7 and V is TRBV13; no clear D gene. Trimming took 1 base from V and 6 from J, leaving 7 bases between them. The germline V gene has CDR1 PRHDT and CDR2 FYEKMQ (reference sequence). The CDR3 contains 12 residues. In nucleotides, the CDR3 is TGTGCCAGCAGCTTAGACGGCGGCGAGCAGTACTTC. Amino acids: CASSLDGGEQYF.

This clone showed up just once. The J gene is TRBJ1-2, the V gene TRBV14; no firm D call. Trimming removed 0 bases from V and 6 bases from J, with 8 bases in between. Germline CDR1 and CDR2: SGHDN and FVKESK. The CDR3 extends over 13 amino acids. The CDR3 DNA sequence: TGTGCCAGCAGCCAAGATCAAAACAATGGCTACACCTTC. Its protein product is CASSQDQNNGYTF.

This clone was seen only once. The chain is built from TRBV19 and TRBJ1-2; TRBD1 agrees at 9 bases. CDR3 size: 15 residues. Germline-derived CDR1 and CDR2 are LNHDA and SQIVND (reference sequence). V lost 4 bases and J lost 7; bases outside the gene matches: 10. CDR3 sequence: CASSKGGHRGLGYTF. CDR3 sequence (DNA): TGTGCCAGTAGTAAGGGGGGCCACAGGGGGCTTGGCTACACCTTC.

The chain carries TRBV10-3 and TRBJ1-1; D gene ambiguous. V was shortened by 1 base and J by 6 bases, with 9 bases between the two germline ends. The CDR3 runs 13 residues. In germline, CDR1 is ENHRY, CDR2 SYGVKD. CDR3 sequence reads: CAISELLIPEAFF. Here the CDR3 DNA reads TGTGCCATCAGTGAGTTACTAATTCCTGAAGCTTTCTTT.

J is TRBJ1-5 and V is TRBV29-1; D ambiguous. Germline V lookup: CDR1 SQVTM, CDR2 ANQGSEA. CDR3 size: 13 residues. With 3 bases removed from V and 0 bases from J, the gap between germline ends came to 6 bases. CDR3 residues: CSVEIDSNQPQHF. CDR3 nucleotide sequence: TGCAGCGTTGAGATTGATAGCAATCAGCCCCAGCATTTT.

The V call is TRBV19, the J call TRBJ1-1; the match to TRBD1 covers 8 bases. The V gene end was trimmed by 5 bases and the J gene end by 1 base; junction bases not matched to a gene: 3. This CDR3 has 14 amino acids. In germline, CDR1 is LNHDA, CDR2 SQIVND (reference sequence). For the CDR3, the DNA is TGTGCCAGTAGTTTAGGACAGGGGAACACTGAAGCTTTCTTT. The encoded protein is CASSLGQGNTEAFF.

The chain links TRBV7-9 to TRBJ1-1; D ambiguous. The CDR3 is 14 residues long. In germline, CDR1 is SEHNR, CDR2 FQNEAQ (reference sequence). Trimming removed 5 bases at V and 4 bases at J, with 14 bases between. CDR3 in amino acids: CASSAGERVTEAFF. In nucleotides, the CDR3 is TGTGCCAGCAGCGCGGGAGAGCGGGTCACTGAAGCTTTCTTT.

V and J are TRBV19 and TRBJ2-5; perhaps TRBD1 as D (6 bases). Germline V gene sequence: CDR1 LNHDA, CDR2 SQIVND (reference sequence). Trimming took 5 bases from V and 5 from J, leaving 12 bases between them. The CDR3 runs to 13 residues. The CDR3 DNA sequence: TGTGCCAGTAGTTGGGGGCTCGGGGAGACCCAGTACTTC. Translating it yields CASSWGLGETQYF.

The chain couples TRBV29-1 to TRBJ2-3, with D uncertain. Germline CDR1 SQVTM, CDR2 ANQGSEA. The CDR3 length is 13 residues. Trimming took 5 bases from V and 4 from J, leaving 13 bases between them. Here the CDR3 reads CSVTASKADTQYF. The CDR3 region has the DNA TGCAGCGTTACGGCCAGTAAGGCAGATACGCAGTATTTT.